A selection of T cell receptor beta chains follows, all from one sample in a study of T cell responses to AZD1222 COVID-19 vaccine. Generated by immunoSEQ multiplex PCR, the TCRdb table keeps only in-frame clones and is missing some. The repertoire holds some 130,000 clones, with roughly 90% as singletons. Sequenced material: peripheral blood, taken on day 0 of AZD1222 vaccination. These receptors were obtained from an adult in good health. Both conserved end residues are part of each CDR3.

v_gene: TRBV24-1; j_gene: TRBJ2-1; CDR3aa: CATSGVPYNEQFF
v_gene: TRBV7-2; j_gene: TRBJ2-1; CDR3aa: CASSPFAAGNEQFF
v_gene: TRBV16; j_gene: TRBJ2-1; CDR3aa: CASSLGLAGNEQFF
v_gene: TRBV5-1; j_gene: TRBJ2-1; CDR3aa: CVSSSGRSGNEQFF
v_gene: TRBV30; j_gene: TRBJ1-6; CDR3aa: CAWSRGDRDSPLHF
v_gene: TRBV7-9; j_gene: TRBJ1-2; CDR3aa: CASSLANAGLYGYTF
v_gene: TRBV30; j_gene: TRBJ1-4; CDR3aa: CAWSEDPGNEKLFF
v_gene: TRBV3-1/TRBV3-2; j_gene: TRBJ1-1; CDR3aa: CASRAGGRNTEAFF
v_gene: TRBV3-1/TRBV3-2; j_gene: TRBJ2-4; CDR3aa: CASSQGQGPDIQYF
v_gene: TRBV7-2; j_gene: TRBJ2-5; CDR3aa: CASSLFRRQETQYF
v_gene: TRBV11-1; j_gene: TRBJ2-3; CDR3aa: CASSLVRVSDTQYF
v_gene: TRBV18; j_gene: TRBJ2-3; CDR3aa: CASSPPGFEGGTDTQYF
v_gene: TRBV6-2/TRBV6-3; j_gene: TRBJ1-1; CDR3aa: CASSPGLSNTEAFF
v_gene: TRBV3-1/TRBV3-2; j_gene: TRBJ2-3; CDR3aa: CASKASRGTQYF
v_gene: TRBV5-1; j_gene: TRBJ1-6; CDR3aa: CASSLGTADSPLHF
v_gene: TRBV7-2; j_gene: TRBJ1-2; CDR3aa: CASSPQGGVQDGYTF
v_gene: TRBV3-1/TRBV3-2; j_gene: TRBJ2-1; CDR3aa: CASSQGCSGALDEQFF
v_gene: TRBV29-1; j_gene: TRBJ2-5; CDR3aa: CSVEGQTGPGETQYF
v_gene: TRBV7-6; j_gene: TRBJ2-2; CDR3aa: CASSLNGLAQGFTGELFF
v_gene: TRBV2; j_gene: TRBJ1-2; CDR3aa: CARLSRGQGANYGYTF
v_gene: TRBV7-8; j_gene: TRBJ2-1; CDR3aa: CASRPHGGGNEQFF
v_gene: TRBV18; j_gene: TRBJ2-1; CDR3aa: CASSPIARSDDNEQFF
v_gene: TRBV28; j_gene: TRBJ1-4; CDR3aa: CASTKQGQPLEKLFF
v_gene: TRBV6-5; j_gene: TRBJ2-1; CDR3aa: CASSYSRDVDNEQFF
v_gene: TRBV5-4; j_gene: TRBJ1-2; CDR3aa: CASSLYNTQRYTF
v_gene: TRBV27; j_gene: TRBJ2-2; CDR3aa: CASSPRLRGHTGELFF
v_gene: TRBV5-6; j_gene: TRBJ2-7; CDR3aa: CASSLVREGFYEQYF
v_gene: TRBV6-1; j_gene: TRBJ1-4; CDR3aa: CASSEWAEANEKLFF
v_gene: TRBV10-3; j_gene: TRBJ2-3; CDR3aa: CAIAGTSGRAVSTDTQYF
v_gene: TRBV29-1; j_gene: TRBJ2-7; CDR3aa: CSVERAEGPPYEQYF
v_gene: TRBV4-2; j_gene: TRBJ1-5; CDR3aa: CASSPDRGLDQPQHF
v_gene: TRBV30; j_gene: TRBJ1-5; CDR3aa: CAWSVLGPMQPQHF
v_gene: TRBV6-5; j_gene: TRBJ2-4; CDR3aa: CASSDGGLAKNIQYF
v_gene: TRBV6-5; j_gene: TRBJ1-5; CDR3aa: CASRDGPSNKHF
v_gene: TRBV15; j_gene: TRBJ2-5; CDR3aa: CATISRGSGRGFETQYF